The 2 T cell receptor beta chains below all came from one sample that was sequenced in a study of blood T cell repertoires in COVID-19. TCRdb's copy holds only in-frame clones and misses some; the assay was immunoSEQ multiplex PCR. The sample carries 200,000 to 250,000 clones, 70% to 90% recorded once. Sequencing was performed on peripheral blood. The receptors were sampled from a man aged 45-65 years with COVID-19, enrolled during active disease.

This sequence joins TRBV4-3 and TRBJ1-1; the D is unclear. The germline CDR1 and CDR2 sequences are LGHNA and YSLEER. CDR3 length: 15 amino acids. Trimming stripped 0 bases from V and 3 bases from J, with 11 bases between. CDR3 protein: CASSQDRAGHTEAFF. DNA for the CDR3: TGCGCCAGCAGCCAAGATCGCGCTGGTCACACTGAAGCTTTCTTT.

The rearrangement joins TRBV21-1 to TRBJ2-7; the table's D call, TRBD1, was not checked against the DNA. TRBV21-1 is flagged as a pseudogene. CDR3 size: 15 residues. The CDR3 here is CRSLGQKGILYEQYF. CDR3 coding DNA: TGTCGGTCATTGGGACAGAAGGGTATTCTATACGAGCAGTACTTC.